These T cell receptor beta chains were read from a single sample in a study of blood T cell repertoires in COVID-19. Here immunoSEQ multiplex PCR was the method, and the copy in TCRdb shows in-frame clones only, minus some. This repertoire shows approximately 90,000 clones, around 80% found once; its top ten account for approximately 1.3%. Sequenced material: peripheral blood. These receptors all come from a woman of 80 years or more with acute or convalescent COVID-19. The CDR3 runs from the conserved cysteine through the conserved F or W.

len: 15
v_gene: TRBV3-1/TRBV3-2
j_gene: TRBJ1-2
CDR3aa: CASWGSGRGNYGYTF

len: 15
v_gene: TRBV5-5
j_gene: TRBJ2-7
CDR3aa: CASSRGQGVSYEQYF

len: 16
v_gene: TRBV5-1
j_gene: TRBJ1-4
CDR3aa: CASSGGQGPSNEKLFF

len: 15
v_gene: TRBV19
j_gene: TRBJ2-1
CDR3aa: CASSQQPGSYNEQFF

len: 15
v_gene: TRBV7-2
j_gene: TRBJ1-4
CDR3aa: CASSLNKGGDEKLFF

len: 15
v_gene: TRBV6-4
j_gene: TRBJ2-2
CDR3aa: CASTPGTGETGELFF

len: 14
v_gene: TRBV5-4
j_gene: TRBJ1-2
CDR3aa: CASSRERHSYGYTF

len: 16
v_gene: TRBV19
j_gene: TRBJ2-5
CDR3aa: CASSLRTGQYQETQYF

len: 13
v_gene: TRBV10-1
j_gene: TRBJ2-7
CDR3aa: CASSGTSGYEQYF

len: 17
v_gene: TRBV6-1
j_gene: TRBJ2-3
CDR3aa: CASSAVLGRGSTDTQYF

len: 15
v_gene: TRBV19
j_gene: TRBJ2-1
CDR3aa: CASSAWGRRPNEQFF

len: 13
v_gene: TRBV5-1
j_gene: TRBJ2-5
CDR3aa: CASSLVGGETQYF

len: 13
v_gene: TRBV6-6
j_gene: TRBJ1-6
CDR3aa: CASSTGGNSPLHF

len: 16
v_gene: TRBV27
j_gene: TRBJ2-3
CDR3aa: CASSPRDGRGTDTQYF

len: 14
v_gene: TRBV10-1
j_gene: TRBJ1-3
CDR3aa: CASSTGTAGNTIYF

len: 15
v_gene: TRBV7-9
j_gene: TRBJ2-5
CDR3aa: CASSLDKMYWETQYF

len: 14
v_gene: TRBV3-1/TRBV3-2
j_gene: TRBJ2-5
CDR3aa: CASSQANGGETQYF

len: 17
v_gene: TRBV3-1/TRBV3-2
j_gene: TRBJ1-6
CDR3aa: CASSQVLGGSLNSPLHF

len: 14
v_gene: TRBV2
j_gene: TRBJ2-3
CDR3aa: CASSWDRDSDTQYF

len: 13
v_gene: TRBV12-3/TRBV12-4
j_gene: TRBJ1-1
CDR3aa: CASSFSMNTEAFF

len: 14
v_gene: TRBV27
j_gene: TRBJ2-6
CDR3aa: CASSLSSGANVLTF

len: 17
v_gene: TRBV19
j_gene: TRBJ2-3
CDR3aa: CASSSPGGQILGDTQYF

len: 15
v_gene: TRBV5-1
j_gene: TRBJ1-2
CDR3aa: CASSLTSGGAEGYTF

len: 12
v_gene: TRBV12-3/TRBV12-4
j_gene: TRBJ2-2
CDR3aa: CASALVPGELFF

len: 16
v_gene: TRBV9
j_gene: TRBJ1-4
CDR3aa: CASSPQDSFLHEKLFF

len: 16
v_gene: TRBV27
j_gene: TRBJ1-1
CDR3aa: CASSSTGANMNTEAFF

len: 13
v_gene: TRBV6-5
j_gene: TRBJ1-4
CDR3aa: CASSGGGNEKLFF

len: 13
v_gene: TRBV27
j_gene: TRBJ2-2
CDR3aa: CASNQAGTGELFF

len: 16
v_gene: TRBV5-1
j_gene: TRBJ2-5
CDR3aa: CASSLDLGQGGETQYF

len: 16
v_gene: TRBV3-1/TRBV3-2
j_gene: TRBJ2-3
CDR3aa: CASSQGLAGVVDTQYF

len: 15
v_gene: TRBV19
j_gene: TRBJ1-5
CDR3aa: CASSAQDSVNQPQHF

len: 14
v_gene: TRBV5-1
j_gene: TRBJ2-5
CDR3aa: CASSTSGRGETQYF

len: 15
v_gene: TRBV7-2
j_gene: TRBJ2-2
CDR3aa: CASSKLAGGIGELFF

len: 15
v_gene: TRBV5-1
j_gene: TRBJ1-1
CDR3aa: CASRMMETMNTEAFF

len: 14
v_gene: TRBV6-5
j_gene: TRBJ2-7
CDR3aa: CASSSGVGIYEQYF

len: 17
v_gene: TRBV7-2
j_gene: TRBJ1-3
CDR3aa: CASSFQWGVSSGNTIYF

len: 13
v_gene: TRBV25-1
j_gene: TRBJ2-1
CDR3aa: CASSVDFYNEQFF

len: 13
v_gene: TRBV28
j_gene: TRBJ1-6
CDR3aa: CASSDREDSPLHF

len: 13
v_gene: TRBV27
j_gene: TRBJ1-1
CDR3aa: CASSRHLNTEAFF

len: 13
v_gene: TRBV2
j_gene: TRBJ1-2
CDR3aa: CASKTRGSYGYTF

len: 13
v_gene: TRBV11-2
j_gene: TRBJ2-7
CDR3aa: CASSLRSSYEQYF

len: 14
v_gene: TRBV6-5
j_gene: TRBJ2-7
CDR3aa: CAGGARTGVYEQYF

len: 16
v_gene: TRBV25-1
j_gene: TRBJ2-5
CDR3aa: CASSEWTVDSSETQYF

len: 15
v_gene: TRBV7-2
j_gene: TRBJ2-2
CDR3aa: CASSPATGNTGELFF

len: 13
v_gene: TRBV5-1
j_gene: TRBJ2-7
CDR3aa: CASSSGGAYEQYF

len: 15
v_gene: TRBV15
j_gene: TRBJ1-3
CDR3aa: CATSRTADSGNTIYF

len: 18
v_gene: TRBV7-2
j_gene: TRBJ2-3
CDR3aa: CASSSFRGGDPSTDTQYF

len: 15
v_gene: TRBV5-4
j_gene: TRBJ2-7
CDR3aa: CASSSSIGAKGEQYF

len: 13
v_gene: TRBV28
j_gene: TRBJ1-2
CDR3aa: CASSSGQGGGYTF

len: 14
v_gene: TRBV5-4
j_gene: TRBJ2-7
CDR3aa: CASRRNSFSYEQYF

len: 13
v_gene: TRBV2
j_gene: TRBJ2-5
CDR3aa: CASRQTGQETQYF

len: 14
v_gene: TRBV7-8
j_gene: TRBJ1-5
CDR3aa: CASSLATRDQPQHF

len: 13
v_gene: TRBV19
j_gene: TRBJ1-2
CDR3aa: CASSTPQGYGYTF

len: 11
v_gene: TRBV20-1
j_gene: TRBJ2-5
CDR3aa: CSARAFGTQYF

len: 17
v_gene: TRBV5-6
j_gene: TRBJ1-2
CDR3aa: CASSLGRDRAPNYGYTF